These 12 T cell receptor beta chains share one sample of origin, sequenced in a study of graft-versus-host responses after intestinal transplantation. Their antigen targets remain unknown. TCRdb's copy holds only in-frame clones and misses some; the assay was immunoSEQ multiplex PCR. The sample has over 90,000 clones, over 85% seen once; the top ten hold 0.9% to 1.5%. Sequencing used unstimulated CD8+ T cells sorted from spleen or lymph node cells, obtained before intestinal transplant. The receptors originated from a human donor who received an intestinal transplant.

The gene calls are TRBV28 and TRBJ1-5; D call uncertain. Germline V gene sequence: CDR1 MDHEN, CDR2 SYDVKM. This CDR3 is 16 amino acids long. V was shortened by 2 bases and J by 4 bases, with 15 bases between the two germline ends. The CDR3 coding sequence is TGTGCCAGCAGTTTAGAGGTCGGCAGAAGGAATCAGCCCCAGCATTTT. The encoded protein is CASSLEVGRRNQPQHF.

Concerning this clone itself: One junction end disagrees with the germline gene, perhaps due to a read error. This chain joins TRBV19 and TRBJ1-1; unclear D gene. Germline V gene lookup returns CDR1 LNHDA and CDR2 SQIVND (reference sequence). The CDR3 loop spans 15 amino acids. The CDR3 sequence: CASSIGAVGNPEAFF. CDR3 in DNA: TGTGCCAGTAGTATAGGGGCGGTGGGGAACCCTGAAGCTTTCTTT.

The CDR3 loop is CASSLGGGSDTQYF. In DNA form, the CDR3 reads TGTGCCAGCAGCTTGGGAGGGGGATCAGATACGCAGTATTTT. The rearrangement joins TRBV7-6 to TRBJ2-3, with D possibly matching TRBD2 (7 bases). Germline values: CDR1 SGHVS, CDR2 FNYEAQ. Trimming took 3 bases from V and 4 from J, leaving 11 bases between them. This CDR3 region has 14 residues.

In its sample, this clone was seen once. The V and J genes are TRBV30 and TRBJ1-2, with D possibly matching TRBD1 (6 bases). Germline assignment: CDR1 GTSNPN and CDR2 SVGIG (reference sequence). Trimming cost V 5 bases and J 7 bases, with 29 bases left between them. There are 17 residues in the CDR3. The DNA for the CDR3 is TGTGCCTGGTTGGTGGCGTTACGGGACACCCGGGTGGGTGGCTACACCTTC. Amino acids: CAWLVALRDTRVGGYTF.

CDR3 loop: CASSRRRGTLDTEAFF. In DNA, the CDR3 is TGTGCCAGCAGCCGACGCAGGGGAACGCTGGACACTGAAGCTTTCTTT. The chain carries TRBV7-8 and TRBJ1-1, with D perhaps matching TRBD1 (6 bases). The CDR3 runs to 16 residues. V lost 5 bases, J lost 3 bases, and 19 bases lay in between. Germline lookup yields CDR1 SGHVS and CDR2 FQNEAQ.

This chain joins TRBV5-5 and TRBJ1-1; 7 bases agree with TRBD1. The length of the CDR3 is 14 residues. Trimming removed 7 bases from V and 0 bases from J; junction bases left unmatched: 6. The germline V gene has CDR1 SGHKS and CDR2 YYEKEE (reference sequence). CDR3 loop: CASETGVMNTEAFF. In nucleotides, the CDR3 is TGTGCCAGCGAAACAGGGGTAATGAACACTGAAGCTTTCTTT.

The chain uses TRBV5-6 and TRBJ2-3; D ambiguous. Germline CDR1 SGHDT, CDR2 YYEEEE. This CDR3 is 14 amino acids long. V lost 3 bases and J 4 bases, leaving 12 bases between the germline ends. CDR3: CASSWVDNPDTQYF. The CDR3 DNA reads as TGTGCCAGCAGCTGGGTGGATAATCCAGATACGCAGTATTTT.

The V and J genes are TRBV10-2 and TRBJ2-7, with 13 bases identical to TRBD2. With V trimmed by 3 bases and J by 2 bases, 10 bases remained unmatched. There are 18 residues in the CDR3. Germline assignment: CDR1 WSHSY and CDR2 SAAADI. For the CDR3, the DNA is TGCGCCAGCAGTGACCCAGGACTAGCGGGGGATATGCCCTACGAGCAGTACTTC. This encodes CASSDPGLAGDMPYEQYF.

V and J are TRBV5-4 and TRBJ2-5; 9 bases line up with TRBD1. CDR3 length equals 14 residues. Germline values: CDR1 SGHNT, CDR2 YYREEE (reference sequence). J lost 5 bases, V lost 2 bases, and 4 bases had no gene match. CDR3 bases: TGTGCCAGCAGCTTTACAGGGGGCGATGAGACCCAGTACTTC. This codes for CASSFTGGDETQYF.

V and J are TRBV27 and TRBJ2-3; D gene uncertain. In germline, CDR1 is MNHEY, CDR2 SMNVEV (reference sequence). The CDR3 is made up of 13 amino acids. Trimming took 5 bases from V and 4 from J, leaving 10 bases between them. CDR3 loop: CASSDTIADTQYF. The DNA of the CDR3 is TGTGCCAGCAGTGACACGATCGCAGATACGCAGTATTTT.

The chain recombines TRBV5-1 with TRBJ1-2; the D gene is possibly TRBD1 (5 bases). With 0 bases removed from V and 6 bases from J, the gap between germline ends came to 24 bases. The V gene's germline CDR1 is SGHRS and CDR2 YFSETQ. The CDR3 is made up of 18 amino acids. CDR3 sequence: CASSLGGLSTLALDGYTF. Written as DNA, the CDR3 is TGCGCCAGCAGCTTGGGGGGACTGTCTACGCTGGCCCTTGATGGCTACACCTTC. The whole variable domain, remainder taken from reference TRBV5-1 and TRBJ1-2, is KAGVTQTPRYLIKTRGQQVTLSCSPISGHRSVSWYQQTPGQGLQFLFEYFSETQRNKGNFPGRFSGRQFSNSRSEMNVSTLELGDSALYLCASSLGGLSTLALDGYTFGSGTRLTVV.

The rearrangement joins TRBV11-3 to TRBJ2-5; a possible D gene is TRBD2 (7 bases). The CDR3 has 18 amino acids. V lost 0 bases, J lost 3 bases, and 20 bases lay in between. Germline V gives CDR1 SGHNT, CDR2 YENEEA. The CDR3 sequence: CASSLETGGELNEETQYF. In nucleotides, the CDR3 is TGTGCCAGCAGCTTAGAAACGGGGGGCGAATTGAATGAAGAGACCCAGTACTTC.